This T cell receptor (beta chain) was captured in a study of cytomegalovirus exposure and HLA in healthy donors. The study's findings and limits: As was reported, the HLA-A and HLA-B alleles of most subjects were accurately predicted from TCR beta sequences. An observed cluster of highly shared sequence variants was recorded as a likely sequencing artifact. Usually a TCR sequence was rare, but some public TCRs were found in many donors. Among the most significant clusters, several appeared linked to common viral pathogens in a later analysis.

The primer mix had 60 Vbeta and 13 Jbeta primers. The data were produced by immunoSEQ multiplex PCR, yet TCRdb's version contains in-frame clones alone and is incomplete. The profile shows more than 150,000 clones, roughly 78% of them singletons. The CDR3 has 13 residues. Germline assignment: CDR1 LNHDA and CDR2 SQIVND (reference sequence). V lost 1 base to trimming and J lost 5 bases, with 8 bases between them. On this clone: Antigen unknown.

The sequenced sample consisted of PBMCs. The origin of this receptor is a woman in her fifties or sixties in good health and CMV-seropositive. The rearrangement uses TRBV19 and TRBJ2-5; D unclear. The CDR3 sequence: CASSIGGEETQYF. The CDR3 nucleotides are TGTGCCAGTAGTATAGGAGGAGAGGAGACCCAGTACTTC.